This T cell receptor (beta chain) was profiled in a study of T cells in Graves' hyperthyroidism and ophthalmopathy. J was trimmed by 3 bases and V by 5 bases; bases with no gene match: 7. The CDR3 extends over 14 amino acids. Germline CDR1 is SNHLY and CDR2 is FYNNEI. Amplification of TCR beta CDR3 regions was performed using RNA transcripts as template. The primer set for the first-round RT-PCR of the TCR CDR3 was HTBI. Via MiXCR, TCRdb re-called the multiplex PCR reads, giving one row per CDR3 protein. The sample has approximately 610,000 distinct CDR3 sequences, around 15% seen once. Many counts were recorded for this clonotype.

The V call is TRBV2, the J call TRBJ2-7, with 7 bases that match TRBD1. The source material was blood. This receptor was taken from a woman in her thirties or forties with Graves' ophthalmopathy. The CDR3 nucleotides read TGTGCCAGCAGTAATTCACGGGACAGCTACGAGCAGTACTTC. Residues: CASSNSRDSYEQYF.